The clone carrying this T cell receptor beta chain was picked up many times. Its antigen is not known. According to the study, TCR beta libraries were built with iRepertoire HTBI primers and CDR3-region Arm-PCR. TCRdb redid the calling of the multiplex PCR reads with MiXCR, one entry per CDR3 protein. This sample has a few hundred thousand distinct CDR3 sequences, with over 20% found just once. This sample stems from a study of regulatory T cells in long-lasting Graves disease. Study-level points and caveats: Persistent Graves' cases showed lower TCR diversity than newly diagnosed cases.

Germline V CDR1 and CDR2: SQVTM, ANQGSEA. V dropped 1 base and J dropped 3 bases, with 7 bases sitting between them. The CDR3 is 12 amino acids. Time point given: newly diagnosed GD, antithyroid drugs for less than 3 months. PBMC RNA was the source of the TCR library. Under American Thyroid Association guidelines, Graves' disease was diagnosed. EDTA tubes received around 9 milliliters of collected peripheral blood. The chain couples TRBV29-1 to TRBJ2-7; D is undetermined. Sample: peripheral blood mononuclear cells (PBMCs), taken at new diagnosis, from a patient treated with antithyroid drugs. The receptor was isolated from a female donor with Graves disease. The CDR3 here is CSVEGTGYEQYF. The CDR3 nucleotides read TGCAGCGTTGAAGGGACCGGCTACGAGCAGTACTTC.